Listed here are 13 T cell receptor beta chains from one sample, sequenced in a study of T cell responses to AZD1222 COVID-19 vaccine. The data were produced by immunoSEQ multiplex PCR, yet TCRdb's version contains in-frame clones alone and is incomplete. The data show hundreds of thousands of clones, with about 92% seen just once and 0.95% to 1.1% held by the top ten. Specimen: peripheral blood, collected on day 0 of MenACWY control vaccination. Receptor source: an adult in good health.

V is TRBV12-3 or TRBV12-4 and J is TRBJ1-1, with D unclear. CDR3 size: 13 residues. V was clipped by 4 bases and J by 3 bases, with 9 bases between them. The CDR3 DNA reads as TGTGCCAGCAGTTCCAAGTTGGACACTGAAGCTTTCTTT. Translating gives CASSSKLDTEAFF.

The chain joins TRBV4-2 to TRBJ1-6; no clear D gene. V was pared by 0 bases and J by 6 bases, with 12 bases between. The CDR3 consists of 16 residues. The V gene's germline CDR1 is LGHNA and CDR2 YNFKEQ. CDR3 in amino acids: CASSQDIQSFNSPLHF. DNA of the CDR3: TGTGCCAGCAGCCAAGATATCCAGTCTTTTAATTCACCCCTCCACTTT.

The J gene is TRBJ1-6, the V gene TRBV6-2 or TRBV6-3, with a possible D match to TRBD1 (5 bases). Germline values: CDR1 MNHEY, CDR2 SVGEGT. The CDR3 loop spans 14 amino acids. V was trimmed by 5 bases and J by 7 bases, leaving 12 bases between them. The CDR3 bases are TGTGCCAGCAGTAGGGAGAACAGGAATTCACCCCTCCACTTT. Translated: CASSRENRNSPLHF.

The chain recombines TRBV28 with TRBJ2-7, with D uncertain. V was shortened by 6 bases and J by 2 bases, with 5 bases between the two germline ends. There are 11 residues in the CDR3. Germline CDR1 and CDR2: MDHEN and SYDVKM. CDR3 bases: TGTGCCAGCAGGCATACCTACGAGCAGTACTTC. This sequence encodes CASRHTYEQYF.

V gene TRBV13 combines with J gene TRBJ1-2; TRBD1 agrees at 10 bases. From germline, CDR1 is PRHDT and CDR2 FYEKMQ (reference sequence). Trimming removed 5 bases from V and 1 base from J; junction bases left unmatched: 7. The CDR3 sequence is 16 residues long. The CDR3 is CASSPGQGLGNYGYTF. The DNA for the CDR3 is TGTGCCAGCAGCCCGGGACAGGGGTTAGGTAACTATGGCTACACCTTC.

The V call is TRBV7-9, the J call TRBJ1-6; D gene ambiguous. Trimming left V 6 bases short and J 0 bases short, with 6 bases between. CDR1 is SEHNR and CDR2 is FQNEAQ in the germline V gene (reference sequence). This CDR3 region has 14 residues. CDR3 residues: CASRLSSYNSPLHF. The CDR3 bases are TGTGCCAGCAGACTCAGCTCCTATAATTCACCCCTCCACTTT. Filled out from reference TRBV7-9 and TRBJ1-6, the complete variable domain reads DTGVSQNPRHKITKRGQNVTFRCDPISEHNRLYWYRQTLGQGPEFLTYFQNEAQLEKSRLLSDRFSAERPKGSFSTLEIQRTEQGDSAMYLCASRLSSYNSPLHFGNGTRLTVT.

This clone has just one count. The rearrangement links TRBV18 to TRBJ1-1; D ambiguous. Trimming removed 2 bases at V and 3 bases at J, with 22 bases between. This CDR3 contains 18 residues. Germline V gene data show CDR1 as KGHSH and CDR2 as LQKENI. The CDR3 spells CASSPLGYVASRYTEAFF. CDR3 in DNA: TGTGCCAGCTCACCATTAGGATATGTGGCCAGTAGGTACACTGAAGCTTTCTTT.

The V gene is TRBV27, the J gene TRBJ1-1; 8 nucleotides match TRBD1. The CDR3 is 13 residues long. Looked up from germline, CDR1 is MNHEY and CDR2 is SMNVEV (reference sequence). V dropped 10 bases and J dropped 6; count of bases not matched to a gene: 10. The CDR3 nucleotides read TGTGCCAACCTTACAGGGGGAGGCGCTGAAGCTTTCTTT. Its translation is CANLTGGGAEAFF.

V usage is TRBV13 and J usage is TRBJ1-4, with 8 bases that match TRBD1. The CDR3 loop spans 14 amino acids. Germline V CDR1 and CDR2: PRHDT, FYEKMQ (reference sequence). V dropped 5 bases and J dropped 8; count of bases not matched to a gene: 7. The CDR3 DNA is TGTGCCAGCAGCCCCGACAGGGGACTGGAAAAACTGTTTTTT. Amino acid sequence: CASSPDRGLEKLFF.

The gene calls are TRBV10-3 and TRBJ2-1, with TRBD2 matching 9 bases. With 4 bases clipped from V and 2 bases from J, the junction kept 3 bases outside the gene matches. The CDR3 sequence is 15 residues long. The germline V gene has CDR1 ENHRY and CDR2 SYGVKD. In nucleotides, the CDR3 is TGTGCCATCAGTGCGAGCGGGGGGACCTACAATGAGCAGTTCTTC. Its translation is CAISASGGTYNEQFF.

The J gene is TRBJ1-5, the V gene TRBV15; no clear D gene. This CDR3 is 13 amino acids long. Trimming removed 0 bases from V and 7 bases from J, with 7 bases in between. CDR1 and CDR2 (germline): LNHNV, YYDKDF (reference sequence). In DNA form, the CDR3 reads TGTGCCACCAGCAGAGATACGGACCAGCCCCAGCATTTT. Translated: CATSRDTDQPQHF.

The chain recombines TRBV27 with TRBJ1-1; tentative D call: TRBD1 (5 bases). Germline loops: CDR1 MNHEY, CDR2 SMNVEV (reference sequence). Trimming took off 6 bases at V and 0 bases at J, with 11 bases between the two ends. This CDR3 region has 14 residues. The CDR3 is CASRRQSVNTEAFF. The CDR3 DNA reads TGTGCCAGCAGAAGACAGTCCGTGAACACTGAAGCTTTCTTT.

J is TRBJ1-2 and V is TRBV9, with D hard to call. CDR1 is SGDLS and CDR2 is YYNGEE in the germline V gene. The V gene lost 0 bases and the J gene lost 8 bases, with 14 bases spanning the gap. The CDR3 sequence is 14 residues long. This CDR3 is CASSVGKVAGGYTF. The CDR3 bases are TGTGCCAGCAGCGTAGGCAAAGTTGCCGGAGGCTACACCTTC.